These T cell receptor beta chains were read from a single sample in a study of identical twins. TCRdb called the 5' RACE reads again in MiXCR, with one record for every CDR3 protein. The sample yields around 670,000 distinct CDR3 sequences, roughly 6% seen once. The sequencing input was naive T cells sorted from blood. The receptors here all came from a man between 18 and 35 years old in good health. The CDR3 runs from the conserved cysteine through the conserved F or W. The D gene is left open where the match is weak. Clone size is given for some rows only: seen once, a few or many times, or a class if the clone is expanded.

>13|few|.|TRBV29-1|TRBJ2-5
CSVEDHSQETQYF
TGCAGCGTTGAAGATCACAGCCAAGAGACCCAGTACTTC
>12|.|.|TRBV27|TRBJ2-5
CASSDGQETQYF
TGTGCCAGCAGTGACGGACAAGAGACCCAGTACTTC
>13|few|.|TRBV12-3/TRBV12-4|TRBJ1-2
CASSIRDNYGYTF
TGTGCCAGCAGTATTCGGGACAACTATGGCTACACCTTC
>15|few|TRBD2|TRBV5-8|TRBJ2-7
CASSPRLAGRGEQYF
TGTGCCAGCAGCCCGAGACTAGCGGGACGGGGGGAGCAGTACTTC
>15|many|.|TRBV24-1|TRBJ2-4
CATSKDRLAKNIQYF
TGTGCCACCAGTAAAGACCGACTAGCCAAAAACATTCAGTACTTC
>17|.|TRBD2|TRBV27|TRBJ2-3
CASRTNPTSGYTDTQYF
TGTGCCAGCAGAACGAACCCTACTAGCGGGTACACAGATACGCAGTATTTT
>14|once|.|TRBV23-1|TRBJ2-7
CASSQSKRHYEQYF
TGCGCCAGCAGTCAATCGAAACGGCACTACGAGCAGTACTTC
>17|many|.|TRBV11-2|TRBJ2-3
CASSLVNLRGGTDTQYF
TGTGCCAGCAGCTTAGTCAACCTGAGGGGAGGCACAGATACGCAGTATTTT
>13|few|.|TRBV3-1|TRBJ2-3
CASSQDQQGTQYF
TGTGCCAGCAGCCAAGACCAGCAGGGGACGCAGTATTTT
>15|few|TRBD1|TRBV6-4|TRBJ2-1
CASSKDRVSYNEQFF
TGTGCCAGCAGCAAGGACAGGGTCTCCTACAATGAGCAGTTCTTC
>14|few|.|TRBV3-1|TRBJ2-1
CASSQDPGVSEQFF
TGTGCCAGCAGCCAAGATCCAGGGGTCAGTGAGCAGTTCTTC
>14|many|.|TRBV6-5|TRBJ1-3
CASSYSGYGNTIYF
TGTGCCAGCAGTTACTCAGGATATGGAAACACCATATATTTT
>16|many|TRBD1|TRBV29-1|TRBJ2-5
CSVQSLGTGAQETQYF
TGCAGCGTACAAAGTCTAGGGACAGGGGCGCAAGAGACCCAGTACTTC
>15|few|TRBD1|TRBV10-3|TRBJ1-1
CAIRNELTGATEAFF
TGTGCCATCAGGAACGAGCTTACAGGGGCCACTGAAGCTTTCTTT
>15|many|.|TRBV5-1|TRBJ2-5
CASSLQPGLQETQYF
TGCGCCAGCAGCTTGCAACCGGGATTACAAGAGACCCAGTACTTC
>16|many|TRBD1|TRBV6-2/TRBV6-3|TRBJ1-5
CASSETTGLLDQPQHF
TGTGCCAGCAGCGAGACGACAGGGCTCTTGGATCAGCCCCAGCATTTT
>14|.|TRBD2|TRBV5-1|TRBJ2-7
CASSIGTSPNEQYF
TGCGCCAGCAGCATCGGGACTAGCCCCAACGAGCAGTACTTC
>16|.|TRBD2|TRBV28|TRBJ2-7
CASSSFGLAASYEQYF
TGTGCCAGCAGTTCATTCGGACTAGCGGCCTCCTACGAGCAGTACTTC
>17|.|TRBD2|TRBV15|TRBJ2-3
CATSRGLAGISPDTQYF
TGTGCCACCAGCAGAGGGCTAGCGGGCATCTCCCCCGATACGCAGTATTTT
>14|few|.|TRBV11-2|TRBJ2-1
CASSLEGAGSEQFF
TGTGCCAGCAGCTTAGAGGGCGCTGGTTCTGAGCAGTTCTTC
>15|.|TRBD1|TRBV7-8|TRBJ2-5
CASSLSTGAGETQYF
TGTGCCAGCAGCCTGTCGACAGGGGCCGGAGAGACCCAGTACTTC
>15|many|.|TRBV20-1|TRBJ2-5
CSAFSLTAEQETQYF
TGCAGTGCTTTTTCCTTGACAGCGGAGCAAGAGACCCAGTACTTC
>16|few|TRBD2|TRBV20-1|TRBJ2-1
CSARDQLSGSLYEQFF
TGCAGTGCTAGAGATCAGTTAAGCGGGAGCCTATATGAGCAGTTCTTC
>16|few|TRBD1|TRBV5-1|TRBJ1-1
CASSWRDRGTDTEAFF
TGCGCCAGCAGCTGGAGGGACAGGGGTACGGACACTGAAGCTTTCTTT
>13|many|.|TRBV29-1|TRBJ2-3
CSVAVQVADTQYF
TGCAGCGTTGCAGTCCAGGTCGCAGATACGCAGTATTTT
>14|few|.|TRBV29-1|TRBJ1-2
CSVDTGFRSGGYTF
TGCAGCGTTGACACGGGCTTTCGTTCGGGTGGCTACACCTTC
>13|few|.|TRBV6-5|TRBJ1-1
CASSYKRVGEAFF
TGTGCCAGCAGTTACAAAAGGGTCGGTGAAGCTTTCTTT
>12|few|.|TRBV20-1|TRBJ2-1
CSARDDREEQFF
TGCAGTGCTAGGGATGACCGGGAGGAGCAGTTCTTC
>15|.|.|TRBV9|TRBJ2-2
CASSVGGSNTGELFF
TGTGCCAGCAGCGTGGGGGGATCGAACACCGGGGAGCTGTTTTTT